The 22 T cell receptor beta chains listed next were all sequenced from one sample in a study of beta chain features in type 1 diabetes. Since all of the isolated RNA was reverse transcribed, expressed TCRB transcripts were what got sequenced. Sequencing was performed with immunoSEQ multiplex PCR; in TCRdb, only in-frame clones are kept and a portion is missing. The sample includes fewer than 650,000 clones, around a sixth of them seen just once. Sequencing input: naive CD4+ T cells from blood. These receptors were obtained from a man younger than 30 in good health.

The CDR3: CASSIRGQAFFSYTF. CDR3 sequence (DNA): TGTGCCAGTAGTATACGGGGACAGGCCTTTTTCTCCTACACCTTC. J is TRBJ1-2 and V is TRBV19; 8 nucleotides align to TRBD1. The ends lost 2 bases at V and 10 bases at J; junction bases unmatched: 12. This CDR3 has 15 residues. The germline gives CDR1 LNHDA, CDR2 SQIVND (reference sequence).

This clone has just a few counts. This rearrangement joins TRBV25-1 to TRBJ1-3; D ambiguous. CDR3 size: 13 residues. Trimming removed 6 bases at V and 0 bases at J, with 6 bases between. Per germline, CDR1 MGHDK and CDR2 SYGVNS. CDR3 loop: CASRVISGNTIYF. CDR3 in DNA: TGTGCCAGCAGGGTCATCTCTGGAAACACCATATATTTT. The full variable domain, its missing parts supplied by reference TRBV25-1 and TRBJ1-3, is EADIYQTPRYLVIGTGKKITLECSQTMGHDKMYWYQQDPGMELHLIHYSYGVNSTEKGDLSSESTVSRIRTEHFPLTLESARPSHTSQYLCASRVISGNTIYFGEGSWLTVV.

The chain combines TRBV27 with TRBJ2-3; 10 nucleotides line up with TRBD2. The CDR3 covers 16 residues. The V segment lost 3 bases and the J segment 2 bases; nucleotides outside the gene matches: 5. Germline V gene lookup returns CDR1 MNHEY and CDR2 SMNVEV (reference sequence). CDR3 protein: CASSFILAGNTDTQYF. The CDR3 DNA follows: TGTGCCAGCAGTTTCATACTAGCGGGAAACACAGATACGCAGTATTTT.

The CDR3 DNA follows: TGTGCCAGCAGCTCCAGACAGGGTGATTATGGCTACACCTTC. Protein product: CASSSRQGDYGYTF. The rearrangement links TRBV5-6 to TRBJ1-2; TRBD1 matches at 7 bases. CDR3 length: 14 amino acids. The junction had 7 bases not matched to a gene; V was cut back by 3 bases and J by 5 bases. Per germline, CDR1 SGHDT and CDR2 YYEEEE.

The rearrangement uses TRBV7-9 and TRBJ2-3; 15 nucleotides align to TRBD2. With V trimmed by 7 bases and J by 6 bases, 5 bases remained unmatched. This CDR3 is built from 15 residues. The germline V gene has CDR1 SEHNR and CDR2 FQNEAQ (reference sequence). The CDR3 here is CASTGLAGGRDTQYF. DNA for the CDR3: TGTGCCAGCACCGGACTAGCGGGGGGGCGTGATACGCAGTATTTT.

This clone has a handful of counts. The CDR3 coding sequence is TGTGCCAGCAGCGGGACCAGCTCCTACGAGCAGTACTTC. This encodes CASSGTSSYEQYF. This chain connects TRBV21-1 to TRBJ2-7. TRBV21-1 is a known pseudogene. The CDR3 covers 13 residues.

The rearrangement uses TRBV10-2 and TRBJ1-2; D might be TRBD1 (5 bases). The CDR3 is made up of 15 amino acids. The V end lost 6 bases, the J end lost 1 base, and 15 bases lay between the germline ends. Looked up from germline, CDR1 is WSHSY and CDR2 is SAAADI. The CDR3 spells CASRTSDSFNYGYTF. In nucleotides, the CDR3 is TGCGCCAGCAGAACTTCAGACAGCTTTAACTATGGCTACACCTTC.

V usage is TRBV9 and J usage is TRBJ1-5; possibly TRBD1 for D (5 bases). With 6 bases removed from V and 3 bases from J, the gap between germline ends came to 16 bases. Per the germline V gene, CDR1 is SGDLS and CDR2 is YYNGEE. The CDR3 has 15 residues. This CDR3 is CASTLRNRPNQPQHF. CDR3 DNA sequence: TGTGCCAGCACCCTCAGGAACAGGCCCAATCAGCCCCAGCATTTT.

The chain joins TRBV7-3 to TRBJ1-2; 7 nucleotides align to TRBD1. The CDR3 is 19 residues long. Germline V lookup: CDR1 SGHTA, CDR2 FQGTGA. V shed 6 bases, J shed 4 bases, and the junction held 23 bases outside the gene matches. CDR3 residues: CASRPKTEKITGEAYGYTF. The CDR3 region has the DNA TGTGCCAGCAGACCGAAGACGGAAAAGATCACAGGGGAGGCCTATGGCTACACCTTC.

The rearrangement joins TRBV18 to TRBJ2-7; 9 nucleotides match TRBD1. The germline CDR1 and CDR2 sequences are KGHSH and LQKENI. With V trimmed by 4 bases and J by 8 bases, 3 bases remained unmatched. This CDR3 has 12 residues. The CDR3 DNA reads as TGTGCCAGCTCACGGGACAGGGAAAAGCAGTACTTC. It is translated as CASSRDREKQYF. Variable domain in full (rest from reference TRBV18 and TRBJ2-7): NAGVMQNPRHLVRRRGQEARLRCSPMKGHSHVYWYRQLPEEGLKFMVYLQKENIIDESGMPKERFSAEFPKEGPSILRIQQVVRGDSAAYFCASSRDREKQYFGPGTRLTVT.

Here the CDR3 DNA reads TGTGCCAGCAGCTATCCAAAGAACACTGAAGCTTTCTTT. This gives the protein CASSYPKNTEAFF. The chain combines TRBV28 with TRBJ1-1; D is ambiguous. Germline V gives CDR1 MDHEN, CDR2 SYDVKM. The CDR3 length is 13 residues. V was clipped by 6 bases and J by 1 base, with 9 bases between them.

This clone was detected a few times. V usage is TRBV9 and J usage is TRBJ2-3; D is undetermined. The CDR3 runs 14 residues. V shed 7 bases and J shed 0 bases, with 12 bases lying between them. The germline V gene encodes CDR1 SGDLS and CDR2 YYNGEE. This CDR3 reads CASHPGSSTDTQYF. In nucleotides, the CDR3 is TGTGCCAGCCACCCGGGCTCGAGCACAGATACGCAGTATTTT.

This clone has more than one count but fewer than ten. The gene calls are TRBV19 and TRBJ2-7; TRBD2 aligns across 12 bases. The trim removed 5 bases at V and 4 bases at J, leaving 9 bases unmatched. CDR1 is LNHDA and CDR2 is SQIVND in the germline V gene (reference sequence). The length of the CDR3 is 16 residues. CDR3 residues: CASSPKTSGSSYEQYF. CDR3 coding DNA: TGTGCCAGTAGTCCCAAGACTAGCGGGAGCTCGTACGAGCAGTACTTC.

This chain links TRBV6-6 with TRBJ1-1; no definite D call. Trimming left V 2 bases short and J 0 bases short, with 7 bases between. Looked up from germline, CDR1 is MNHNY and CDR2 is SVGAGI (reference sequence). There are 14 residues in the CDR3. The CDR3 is CASSYGQMNTEAFF. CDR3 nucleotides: TGTGCCAGCAGTTACGGGCAGATGAACACTGAAGCTTTCTTT.

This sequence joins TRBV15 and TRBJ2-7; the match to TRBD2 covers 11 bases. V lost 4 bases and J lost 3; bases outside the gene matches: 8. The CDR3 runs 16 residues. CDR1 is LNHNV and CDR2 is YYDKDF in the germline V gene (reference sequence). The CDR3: CATSTLLAGDHYEQYF. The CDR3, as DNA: TGTGCCACCAGCACCTTACTAGCGGGGGACCACTACGAGCAGTACTTC.

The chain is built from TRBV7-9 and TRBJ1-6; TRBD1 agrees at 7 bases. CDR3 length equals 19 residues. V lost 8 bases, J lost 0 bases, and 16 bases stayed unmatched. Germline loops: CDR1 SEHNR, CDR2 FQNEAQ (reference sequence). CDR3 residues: CASQAGTALSSSYNSPLHF. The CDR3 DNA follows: TGTGCCAGCCAGGCTGGGACAGCCCTCTCAAGCTCCTATAATTCACCCCTCCACTTT.

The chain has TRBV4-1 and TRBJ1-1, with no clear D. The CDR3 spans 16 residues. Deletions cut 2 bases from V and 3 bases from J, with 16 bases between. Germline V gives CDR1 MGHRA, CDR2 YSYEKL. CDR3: CASSQRPIGTYTEAFF. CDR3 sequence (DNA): TGCGCCAGCAGCCAAAGACCCATCGGAACGTACACTGAAGCTTTCTTT.

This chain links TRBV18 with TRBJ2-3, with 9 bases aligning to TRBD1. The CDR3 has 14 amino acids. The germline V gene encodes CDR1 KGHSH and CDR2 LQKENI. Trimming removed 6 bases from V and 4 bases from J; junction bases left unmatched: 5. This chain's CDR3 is CASSGTGGADTQYF. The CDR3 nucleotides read TGTGCCAGCTCGGGAACAGGGGGCGCAGATACGCAGTATTTT.

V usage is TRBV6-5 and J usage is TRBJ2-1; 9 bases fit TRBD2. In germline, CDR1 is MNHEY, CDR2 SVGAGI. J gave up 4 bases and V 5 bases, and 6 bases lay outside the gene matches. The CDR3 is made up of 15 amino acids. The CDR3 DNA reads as TGTGCCAGCAGTGTTCGAAGCGGGAGGTACAATGAGCAGTTCTTC. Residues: CASSVRSGRYNEQFF.

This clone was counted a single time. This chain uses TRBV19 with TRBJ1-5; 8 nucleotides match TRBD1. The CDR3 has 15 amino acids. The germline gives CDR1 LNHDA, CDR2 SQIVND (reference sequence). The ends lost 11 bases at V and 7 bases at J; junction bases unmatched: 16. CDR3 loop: CASNEDRAPRQPQHF. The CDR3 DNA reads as TGTGCCTCAAATGAGGACAGGGCCCCTAGGCAGCCCCAGCATTTT. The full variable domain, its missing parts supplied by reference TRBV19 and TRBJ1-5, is DGGITQSPKYLFRKEGQNVTLSCEQNLNHDAMYWYRQDPGQGLRLIYYSQIVNDFQKGDIAEGYSVSREKKESFPLTVTSAQKNPTAFYLCASNEDRAPRQPQHFGDGTRLSIL.

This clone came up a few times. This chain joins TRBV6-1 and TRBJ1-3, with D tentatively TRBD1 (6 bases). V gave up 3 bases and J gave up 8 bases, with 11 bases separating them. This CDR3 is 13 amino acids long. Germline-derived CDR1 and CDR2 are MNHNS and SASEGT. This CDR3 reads CASSDRGTYTIYF. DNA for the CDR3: TGTGCCAGCAGTGACAGGGGTACATACACCATATATTTT.

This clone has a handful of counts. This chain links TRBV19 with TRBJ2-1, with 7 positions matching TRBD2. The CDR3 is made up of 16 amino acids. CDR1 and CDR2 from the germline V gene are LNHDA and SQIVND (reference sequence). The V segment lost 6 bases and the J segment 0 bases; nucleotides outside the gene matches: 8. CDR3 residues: CASSNLGGSSYNEQFF. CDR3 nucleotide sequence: TGTGCCAGTAGCAATTTGGGGGGGAGCTCCTACAATGAGCAGTTCTTC.